These T cell receptor beta chains were read from a single sample in a study of T-cell reconstitution after alpha-beta-depleted transplantation in children. In TCRdb, the PCR reads were re-called with MiXCR into one record per CDR3 protein. The data show under 450,000 distinct CDR3 sequences, 16% seen once. The sequences come from PBMCs, mostly from graft donor cells, collected 360 days after TCRalphabeta/CD19-depleted stem cell transplant. All receptors derive from a boy under three years old who had a stem cell transplant for Wiskott-Aldrich syndrome, so the T cells may come from the graft donor. CDR3s include the opening cysteine and the closing phenylalanine or tryptophan. The D gene is left open where the match is weak. Clone size appears in some rows only: once, few, many, or a class for an expanded clone.

>15|TRBJ2-5|-|-|TRBV28
TGTGCCAGCAGTTTACAGGGACTGTACCAAGAGACCCAGTACTTC
CASSLQGLYQETQYF
>13|TRBJ1-1|few|-|TRBV6-5
TGTGCCAGCAGTTTTCTCTCTGGGGGTGAAGCTTTCTTT
CASSFLSGGEAFF
>16|TRBJ2-5|few|-|TRBV5-1
TGCGCCAGCAGCCAAGCCGCGGACAAATCCTGGGAGACCCAGTACTTC
CASSQAADKSWETQYF
>14|TRBJ1-2|few|-|TRBV10-3
TGTGCCATCAGTCGCGGGGTTTCTTTATATGGCTACACCTTC
CAISRGVSLYGYTF
>16|TRBJ2-5|-|TRBD2|TRBV7-8
TGTGCCAGCAGCTTACTGCGGGAGGGCCTGAGAGAGACCCAGTACTTC
CASSLLREGLRETQYF
>15|TRBJ1-4|-|-|TRBV6-1
TGTGCCAGCAGTGTGGGGATAGGAACTAATGAAAAACTGTTTTTT
CASSVGIGTNEKLFF
>14|TRBJ2-5|-|-|TRBV29-1
TGCAGCGTTGAGGATTCCAGGGGCGCGAAGACCCAGTACTTC
CSVEDSRGAKTQYF
>15|TRBJ2-1|-|TRBD2|TRBV10-3
TGTGCCATCAGGGACGGGACTAGATCCTACAATGAGCAGTTCTTC
CAIRDGTRSYNEQFF
>14|TRBJ1-1|-|-|TRBV3-1
TGTGCCAGCTCTAGGACACCCCTGGGCACTGAAGCTTTCTTT
CASSRTPLGTEAFF
>14|TRBJ2-5|-|-|TRBV6-5
TGTGCCAGCAGTTACTCGTGGCTCCAAGAGACCCAGTACTTC
CASSYSWLQETQYF
>16|TRBJ2-1|-|TRBD1|TRBV5-1
TGCGCCAGCAGCTCGAGGGTCGGACAGGTTCATAATGAGCAGTTCTTC
CASSSRVGQVHNEQFF
>15|TRBJ2-2|-|-|TRBV5-1
TGCGCCAGCAGCTTGGGTACAGGGTCCTCCGGGGAGCTGTTTTTT
CASSLGTGSSGELFF
>13|TRBJ2-7|-|TRBD2|TRBV27
TGTGCCAGCAGTCACAGCGGGGGCTACGAGCAGTACTTC
CASSHSGGYEQYF
>13|TRBJ2-5|-|TRBD2|TRBV20-1
TGCAGTGGCGGGAGGCCCCCGCTAGAGACCCAGTACTTC
CSGGRPPLETQYF
>16|TRBJ2-3|-|TRBD2|TRBV5-1
TGCGCCAGCAGCCACTGGACTAGCTCTGGCACAGATACGCAGTATTTT
CASSHWTSSGTDTQYF
>12|TRBJ1-5|-|-|TRBV12-3/TRBV12-4
TGTGCCAGCAGTCCCTTATATCAGCCCCAGCATTTT
CASSPLYQPQHF
>15|TRBJ2-1|-|TRBD1|TRBV7-9
TGTGCCAGCAGCCTAGGGGACAGGGTTGACAATGAGCAGTTCTTC
CASSLGDRVDNEQFF
>16|TRBJ2-1|many|TRBD2|TRBV12-3/TRBV12-4
TGTGCCAGCAGTTTACGACTAGCGGGTCGGTACAATGAGCAGTTCTTC
CASSLRLAGRYNEQFF
>14|TRBJ2-3|-|-|TRBV18
TGTGCCAGCTCACCCCCTGGGGGGACAGATACGCAGTATTTT
CASSPPGGTDTQYF
>13|TRBJ1-1|few|-|TRBV20-1
TGCAGTGCTAGAGAGGACGGGAACACTGAAGCTTTCTTT
CSAREDGNTEAFF
>13|TRBJ2-7|-|TRBD1|TRBV7-2
TGTGCCAGCAGCCGGGACAGCTTCTACGAGCAGTACTTC
CASSRDSFYEQYF
>14|TRBJ1-5|-|-|TRBV18
TGTGCCAGCTCAGTTCAGGGCTGGAATCAGCCCCAGCATTTT
CASSVQGWNQPQHF
>12|TRBJ2-5|-|-|TRBV3-1
TGTGCCAGCAGCCAACAGGTCGAGACCCAGTACTTC
CASSQQVETQYF
>14|TRBJ1-5|few|-|TRBV20-1
TGCAGTGCTAGGACAGGCTTTAGCAATCAGCCCCAGCATTTT
CSARTGFSNQPQHF
>13|TRBJ1-5|-|-|TRBV12-3/TRBV12-4
TGTGCCAGCTCCCAACGAGGGGTTCAGCCCCAGCATTTT
CASSQRGVQPQHF
>14|TRBJ2-2|few|-|TRBV15
TGTGCCACCAGCAGGCATATGAACACCGGGGAGCTGTTTTTT
CATSRHMNTGELFF